A selection of T cell receptor beta chains follows, all from one sample in a study of shared clonotypes between healthy human individuals. This table comes from immunoSEQ multiplex PCR, and its TCRdb copy is limited to in-frame clones, with some not included. The sample carries over 800,000 clones, around 92% recorded once. Sample: naive CD8+ T cells sorted from blood. The receptor set was obtained from a young man in good health. CDR3s include the opening cysteine and the closing phenylalanine or tryptophan. Fields, in order: clone size, CDR3 length, V gene, J gene, D gene, CDR3 DNA, CDR3 protein. The D gene is left open where the match is weak. Rows give clone size only sometimes, using once, few, many, or a class for an expanded clone.

>.|15|TRBV6-6|TRBJ2-2|TRBD2
TGTGCCAGCAGCCAGACTAGCGGTCACACCGGGGAGCTGTTTTTT
CASSQTSGHTGELFF
>.|14|TRBV28|TRBJ2-5|.
TGTGCCAGCAGTTTTGGGCAGAACCAAGAGACCCAGTACTTC
CASSFGQNQETQYF
>.|16|TRBV4-3|TRBJ2-7|.
TGCGCCAGCAGCCAAGATAGCATAGGGACGGCGAGGGAGCAGTACTTC
CASSQDSIGTAREQYF
>.|15|TRBV11-2|TRBJ2-7|TRBD2
TGTGCCAGCAGCTTAGACGCGGGGGTAACCTACGAGCAGTACTTC
CASSLDAGVTYEQYF
>.|17|TRBV27|TRBJ2-7|.
TGTGCCAGCAGTTTTTCCCCAGCCCGCAGGGGCACCTACGAGCAGTACTTC
CASSFSPARRGTYEQYF
>.|17|TRBV4-3|TRBJ2-1|.
TGCGCCAGCAGCCAAGGGACTTTCCCACCGTCCTACAATGAGCAGTTCTTC
CASSQGTFPPSYNEQFF
>once|14|TRBV7-9|TRBJ2-7|TRBD1
TGTGCCAGCAGTAAGACAGGGATCAGTTACGAGCAGTACTTC
CASSKTGISYEQYF
>.|18|TRBV28|TRBJ1-2|TRBD1
TGTGCCAGCAGCACCGGGACAGGGAATTCTTCTTCGTACTATGGCTACACCTTC
CASSTGTGNSSSYYGYTF
>.|19|TRBV4-3|TRBJ2-1|.
TGCGCCAGCAGCCAAGATTCATCGGGGCAGAGGGGACGGGGGTTCGCACAGTTCTTC
CASSQDSSGQRGRGFAQFF
>once|14|TRBV12-5|TRBJ1-2|.
TGTGCTAGTGGTTTGGTAGGGGGGACGAATGGCTACACCTTC
CASGLVGGTNGYTF
>.|13|TRBV7-2|TRBJ2-7|.
TGTGCCAGCAGCTTAGCGTTACTCTACGAGCAGTACTTC
CASSLALLYEQYF
>once|14|TRBV27|TRBJ2-7|.
TGTGCCAGCAGTTTAAAGCAGGGAATTTACGAGCAGTACTTC
CASSLKQGIYEQYF
>few|13|TRBV7-9|TRBJ1-1|.
TGTGCCAGCAGCCAAATTGACAGGTCTGAAGCTTTCTTT
CASSQIDRSEAFF
>.|15|TRBV11-2|TRBJ1-3|.
TGTGCCAGCAGCAAACTCAGAAACTCTGGAAACACCATATATTTT
CASSKLRNSGNTIYF
>once|14|TRBV15|TRBJ1-4|.
TGTGCCACCTGCAGGGGCAGAACTAATGAAAAACTGTTTTTT
CATCRGRTNEKLFF
>once|14|TRBV7-9|TRBJ1-2|.
TGTGCCAGCAGCTTAGCAGGGGGGCGGAGTGGCTACACCTTC
CASSLAGGRSGYTF
>.|15|TRBV19|TRBJ2-5|.
TGTGCCAGTAGTATTAGTCGGTCGGGATGGGAGACCCAGTACTTC
CASSISRSGWETQYF
>.|18|TRBV28|TRBJ2-1|TRBD2
TGTGCCAGCAGTACAATTGGACTAGCGGGAGGATTATACAATGAGCAGTTCTTC
CASSTIGLAGGLYNEQFF
>.|16|TRBV5-4|TRBJ2-7|TRBD2
TGTGCCAGCAGCTCAACACAGCGGGGCCCAACCTACGAGCAGTACTTC
CASSSTQRGPTYEQYF
>.|11|TRBV2|TRBJ2-1|.
TGTGCCAGCCCTAGTAACAATGAGCAGTTCTTC
CASPSNNEQFF
>.|15|TRBV6-5|TRBJ2-1|TRBD2
TGTGCCAGCAGACCCCTAGCGGGATCCTACAATGAGCAGTTCTTC
CASRPLAGSYNEQFF
>.|12|TRBV5-8|TRBJ2-2|.
TGTGCCAGCAGCGGGGTGGTCGGGGAGCTGTTTTTT
CASSGVVGELFF
>.|16|TRBV30|TRBJ1-2|TRBD1
TGTGCCTGGAGTCCCCCGGGACAGGCTTTAAGCTATGGCTACACCTTC
CAWSPPGQALSYGYTF
>.|13|TRBV7-9|TRBJ2-7|.
TGTGCCAGCAGTGGCGGGACGGCCTACGAGCAGTACTTC
CASSGGTAYEQYF
>.|17|TRBV6-8|TRBJ2-3|.
TGTGCCAGCAGTTACCCTGCCAAAACCGAGCGCACAGATACGCAGTATTTT
CASSYPAKTERTDTQYF
>.|17|TRBV11-2|TRBJ2-2|.
TGTGCCAGCAGCCCCAGCCGGGGGACCTCGAACACCGGGGAGCTGTTTTTT
CASSPSRGTSNTGELFF
>.|13|TRBV7-9|TRBJ1-1|.
TGTGCCAGCAGCTTAGTTGTGACCACTGAAGCTTTCTTT
CASSLVVTTEAFF
>.|13|TRBV7-3|TRBJ2-1|.
TGTGCCAGCAGCGCCCTGCTAGATACTGAGCAGTTCTTC
CASSALLDTEQFF
>.|15|TRBV5-1|TRBJ1-1|.
TGCGCCAGCAGCTTGGGAGGACTGATGAACACTGAAGCTTTCTTT
CASSLGGLMNTEAFF
>.|15|TRBV10-1|TRBJ2-3|.
TGCGCCAGCAGTGAAGGGACTTCTAGCACAGATACGCAGTATTTT
CASSEGTSSTDTQYF
>.|17|TRBV10-2|TRBJ2-1|.
TGCGCCAGCAGTGAGACAGAGACCGGACGGGGAAGGAATGAGCAGTTCTTC
CASSETETGRGRNEQFF
>once|15|TRBV15|TRBJ1-1|.
TGTGCCACCAGGTCTCGGGACACCCTGAACACTGAAGCTTTCTTT
CATRSRDTLNTEAFF
>.|14|TRBV29-1|TRBJ2-7|.
TGCAGCGTTGAATTTGGGGATTCAAGCTACGAGCAGTACTTC
CSVEFGDSSYEQYF
>.|14|TRBV27|TRBJ2-7|.
TGTGCCAGCAGTAGGTCCGGACAGAACTACGAGCAGTACTTC
CASSRSGQNYEQYF
>once|14|TRBV28|TRBJ2-7|TRBD2
TGTGCCAGCAGCGTTAGCGGGAGCTCCTACGAGCAGTACTTC
CASSVSGSSYEQYF
>.|14|TRBV5-6|TRBJ2-7|.
TGTGCCAGCAGCCGGGTAGGGTCTGAGTACGAGCAGTACTTC
CASSRVGSEYEQYF
>.|14|TRBV4-1|TRBJ1-3|TRBD1
TGCGCCAGCAGCCTTGGACAGGTTGGAAACACCATATATTTT
CASSLGQVGNTIYF
>.|15|TRBV6-5|TRBJ1-2|.
TGTGCCAGCAGTTACTCGAACCAGGCTCACTATGGCTACACCTTC
CASSYSNQAHYGYTF
>once|14|TRBV9|TRBJ1-4|TRBD1
TGTGCCAGCAGCCCAGGACAGGAAGATGAAAAACTGTTTTTT
CASSPGQEDEKLFF
>.|15|TRBV27|TRBJ2-7|TRBD2
TGTGCCAGCAGTTTTAGCCTAGCGGGAGCCCACGAGCAGTACTTC
CASSFSLAGAHEQYF
>.|13|TRBV4-1|TRBJ2-1|.
TGCGCCAGCAGCCGCATGGTGGGAGATGAGCAGTTCTTC
CASSRMVGDEQFF
>.|14|TRBV27|TRBJ2-7|.
TGTGCCAGCAGTTTCGCTACCCCGTCGCTCGAGCAGTACTTC
CASSFATPSLEQYF
>.|15|TRBV27|TRBJ2-3|.
TGTGCCAGCAGTTTAGGGTCAAGGAGCACAGATACGCAGTATTTT
CASSLGSRSTDTQYF
>.|12|TRBV9|TRBJ2-2|.
TGTGCCAGCAGACAAAGCACCGGGGAGCTGTTTTTT
CASRQSTGELFF
>.|13|TRBV19|TRBJ2-1|.
TGTGCCAGTAGTCCGGGGAACAACAATGAGCAGTTCTTC
CASSPGNNNEQFF
>.|19|TRBV29-1|TRBJ2-1|TRBD2
TGCAGCGTGGCTTCTAGCGGCCGACGAACTTACAAACCCTACAATGAGCAGTTCTTC
CSVASSGRRTYKPYNEQFF
>few|14|TRBV27|TRBJ1-2|.
TGTGCCAGCAGTCCCACCCTCAGGGAACATGGCTACACCTTC
CASSPTLREHGYTF
>.|16|TRBV10-1|TRBJ2-2|TRBD2
TGCGCCAGCAGTGAGTCGAGCGGGGCGAACACCGGGGAGCTGTTTTTT
CASSESSGANTGELFF
>few|10|TRBV11-2|TRBJ1-5|.
TGTGCCAGCAGGGTTGAGCCCCAGCATTTT
CASRVEPQHF
>.|12|TRBV5-4|TRBJ2-2|TRBD2
TGTGCCGAAATTACTAGCGCCGGGGAGCTGTTTTTT
CAEITSAGELFF
>.|14|TRBV5-5|TRBJ2-7|.
TGTGCCAGCAGCTTGGGACGGAGCTCCTACGAGCAGTACTTC
CASSLGRSSYEQYF
>.|15|TRBV2|TRBJ2-1|TRBD2
TGTGCCAGCAGTGAATGGCTAGCGGCGGACAATGAGCAGTTCTTC
CASSEWLAADNEQFF
>.|12|TRBV14|TRBJ2-7|.
TGTGCCAGCAGCGCCCAGGGTTACGAGCAGTACTTC
CASSAQGYEQYF